The T cell receptor (beta chain) described here comes from a study of control samples from healthy donors and cancer patients. The assay was immunoSEQ multiplex PCR, and TCRdb's table has in-frame clones only and misses some. The table has 150,000 to 200,000 clones, more than 85% seen once. Germline V gives CDR1 KGHDR, CDR2 SFDVKD. J gave up 1 base and V 4 bases, and 7 bases lay outside the gene matches. The CDR3 is 17 residues long. The gene calls are TRBV24-1 and TRBJ2-3, with 10 bases matching TRBD1. The receptor's source is a woman in her thirties in good health. Sequencing was done on a sample of blood. The CDR3 nucleotides are TGTGCCACCAGTGACTGGACAGGGGGATGGGGCACAGATACGCAGTATTTT. It translates to CATSDWTGGWGTDTQYF.